The 29 T cell receptor beta chains reported below all come from one sample, sequenced in a study of regulatory T cells in long-lasting Graves disease. Libraries of TCR beta came from iRepertoire HTBI primers plus Arm-PCR of CDR3 regions. TCRdb processed the multiplex PCR reads anew with MiXCR; each CDR3 protein has one entry. The table records about 560,000 distinct CDR3 sequences, about 15% of them present only once. Time point: newly diagnosed GD, antithyroid drugs for less than 3 months. Construction of the TCR library relied on RNA isolated from PBMCs. These same records also appear under a second study, on T cells in Graves' hyperthyroidism and ophthalmopathy.

The sequencing here drew on peripheral blood mononuclear cells (PBMCs), taken at new diagnosis, from a patient treated with antithyroid drugs. Every receptor here comes from a man aged 18 to 29 with Graves disease.

The chain carries TRBV10-3 and TRBJ1-5; 8 positions agree with TRBD1. J lost 3 bases, V lost 8 bases, and 12 bases had no gene match. CDR3 length: 16 residues. Germline lookup yields CDR1 ENHRY and CDR2 SYGVKD. CDR3 DNA: TGTGCCATCTCCCGGACAGGGAGCGAAAACAATCAGCCCCAGCATTTT. It codes for CAISRTGSENNQPQHF.

The chain employs TRBV20-1 and TRBJ2-7; no definite D call. Germline CDR1 DFQATT, CDR2 SNEGSKA (reference sequence). CDR3 size: 11 residues. The V end was cut by 6 bases, the J end by 3 bases, with 9 bases between. The chain's CDR3 is CSAPLLYEQYF. The CDR3 bases are TGCAGTGCGCCTCTCCTCTACGAGCAGTACTTC.

This clonotype was found many times. The rearrangement joins TRBV19 to TRBJ2-1; 9 bases fit TRBD1. The length of the CDR3 is 15 residues. Losses at the gene ends were 4 bases for V and 3 bases for J; bases not matched to a gene: 4. Germline V gives CDR1 LNHDA, CDR2 SQIVND (reference sequence). CDR3 sequence (DNA): TGTGCCAGTAGTACTGACAGGGGGATCTACAATGAGCAGTTCTTC. It yields the protein CASSTDRGIYNEQFF.

As concerns this clonotype: A much larger clonotype is one base distant, so this may be a read error. The chain links TRBV30 to TRBJ2-7, with 7 bases identical to TRBD2. The CDR3 runs to 11 residues. Looked up from germline, CDR1 is GTSNPN and CDR2 is SVGIG (reference sequence). Here the CDR3 reads CACGRAYERYF. In DNA, the CDR3 is TGTGCCTGTGGGAGGGCCTACGAGCGGTACTTC.

The chain uses TRBV19 and TRBJ2-1; no definite D call. V dropped 4 bases and J dropped 4 bases, with 5 bases sitting between them. The CDR3 runs 12 residues. Germline CDR1 reads LNHDA; CDR2 reads SQIVND (reference sequence). CDR3 region: CASSKGYNEQFF. CDR3 sequence (DNA): TGTGCCAGTAGTAAGGGATACAATGAGCAGTTCTTC.

J is TRBJ2-1 and V is TRBV7-3; no clear D gene. There are 11 residues in the CDR3. V was trimmed by 8 bases and J by 2 bases, leaving 4 bases between them. The germline gives CDR1 SGHTA, CDR2 FQGTGA. In nucleotides, the CDR3 is TGTGCCAGCGGGGCCTACAATGAGCAGTTCTTC. Its protein is CASGAYNEQFF.

This clonotype was recorded only once. V usage is TRBV20-1 and J usage is TRBJ2-2, with 9 positions matching TRBD1. V trimming: 4 bases; J trimming: 3 bases; junction bases outside the gene matches: 3. Germline CDR1 reads DFQATT; CDR2 reads SNEGSKA (reference sequence). The CDR3 has 14 amino acids. Here the CDR3 reads CSAKQGAYTGELFF. Written as DNA, the CDR3 is TGCAGTGCTAAACAGGGGGCTTACACCGGGGAGCTGTTTTTT.

This chain uses TRBV10-1 with TRBJ1-1; D possibly corresponds to TRBD1 (6 bases). V dropped 6 bases and J dropped 4 bases, with 12 bases sitting between them. CDR1 WNHNN and CDR2 SYGVQD come from the germline V gene (reference sequence). This CDR3 spans 13 amino acids. For the CDR3, the DNA is TGCGCCAGCAGGGAGACAGGCGCCACTGAAGCTTTCTTT. It specifies CASRETGATEAFF.

The rearrangement links TRBV6-1 to TRBJ1-2; 7 bases map to TRBD1. The CDR3 has 15 residues. Germline CDR1 is MNHNS and CDR2 is SASEGT. V gave up 6 bases and J gave up 4 bases; unmatched junction bases: 11. The CDR3 region has the DNA TGTGCCAGCAGCCCTGCCGGACAGGCCACCTATGGCTACACCTTC. Encoded protein: CASSPAGQATYGYTF.

This clonotype came up a few times. The genes are TRBV29-1 and TRBJ2-7; D assignment may be TRBD1 or TRBD2 (5 bases each). Trimming pared 4 bases from V and 3 bases from J, leaving 28 bases between. The CDR3 runs 18 residues. The germline V gene has CDR1 SQVTM and CDR2 ANQGSEA. The CDR3 loop is CSVGGRYSDSTTHYEQYF. DNA of the CDR3: TGCAGCGTTGGAGGCAGGTATAGCGACAGCACGACCCACTACGAGCAGTACTTC.

This clonotype has at least ten counts. CDR3 nucleotides: TGTGCCAGCAGCGCCGGACTAGCGGCTAGCACAGATACGCAGTATTTT. The encoded protein is CASSAGLAASTDTQYF. The rearrangement uses TRBV9 and TRBJ2-3, with TRBD2 matching over 10 bases. The V and J ends lost 3 bases and 0 bases, in that order; junction bases with no gene match: 4. CDR3 length equals 16 residues. CDR1 is SGDLS, CDR2 YYNGEE, per germline.

This clonotype came up a few times. A read error may produce the germline difference seen at one junction end. The chain is built from TRBV5-1 and TRBJ2-3; possibly TRBD1 or TRBD2 for D (5 bases each). There are 15 residues in the CDR3. Germline V gene sequence: CDR1 SGHRS, CDR2 YFSETQ. The CDR3 loop is CASSLEWGTTGTQYF. CDR3 nucleotides: TGCGCCAGCAGCTTGGAATGGGGGACCACAGGTACGCAGTATTTT.

In this sample, this clonotype turned up many times. This chain uses TRBV6-1 with TRBJ2-5; no reliable D call. The CDR3 has 12 residues. Germline values: CDR1 MNHNS, CDR2 SASEGT. The V end was cut by 8 bases, the J end by 5 bases, with 12 bases between. CDR3 DNA sequence: TGTGCCAGCTCAGTTTACGGGGAGACCCAGTACTTC. It encodes CASSVYGETQYF.

The V and J genes are TRBV29-1 and TRBJ2-3; D ambiguous. CDR1 and CDR2 from the germline V gene are SQVTM and ANQGSEA. The V gene lost 4 bases and the J gene lost 9 bases, with 11 bases spanning the gap. The CDR3 totals 11 residues. DNA of the CDR3: TGCAGCGTTGTTGCGGATGAAACGCAGTATTTT. Translating it yields CSVVADETQYF.

This clonotype showed up many times. This rearrangement joins TRBV12-3 or TRBV12-4 to TRBJ1-5; 9 bases map to TRBD1. The V segment lost 5 bases and the J segment 1 base; nucleotides outside the gene matches: 6. The CDR3 is made up of 16 amino acids. The chain's CDR3 is CASSTGTGISNQPQHF. The CDR3 DNA reads TGTGCCAGCAGTACCGGGACAGGGATAAGCAATCAGCCCCAGCATTTT.

The V gene is TRBV9, the J gene TRBJ2-7, with D hard to call. Trimming took off 0 bases at V and 3 bases at J, with 10 bases between the two ends. The CDR3 is 14 residues long. From germline, CDR1 is SGDLS and CDR2 YYNGEE. The chain's CDR3 is CASSVGAVGYEQYF. The CDR3 coding sequence is TGTGCCAGCAGCGTAGGTGCAGTCGGCTACGAGCAGTACTTC. The complete variable domain, with remaining parts taken from reference TRBV9 and TRBJ2-7, reads DSGVTQTPKHLITATGQRVTLRCSPRSGDLSVYWYQQSLDQGLQFLIQYYNGEERAKGNILERFSAQQFPDLHSELNLSSLELGDSALYFCASSVGAVGYEQYFGPGTRLTVT.

Turning to this clonotype: The junction shows a germline mismatch at one end, possibly a read error. The V call is TRBV7-9, the J call TRBJ2-2, with 8 bases identical to TRBD2. The germline V gene has CDR1 SEHNR and CDR2 FQNEAQ (reference sequence). The CDR3 is made up of 20 amino acids. The CDR3 DNA reads as TGTGCCAGCAGCTTAACCTTTCGACTAGCGCTCGCCCCCAACATCGGGGAGCTGTTTTTT. Residues: CASSLTFRLALAPNIGELFF.

The CDR3 sequence is CASSFGSIGTGELFF. CDR3 DNA: TGTGCCAGCAGCTTCGGGAGTATCGGTACCGGGGAGCTGTTTTTT. This chain uses TRBV11-2 with TRBJ2-2; D is possibly TRBD2 (6 bases). V was clipped by 3 bases and J by 5 bases, with 13 bases between them. Germline V gives CDR1 SGHAT, CDR2 FQNNGV. This CDR3 region has 15 residues.

This clonotype has just a few counts. The chain recombines TRBV13 with TRBJ2-1; D possibly corresponds to TRBD1 (5 bases). Germline V CDR1 and CDR2: PRHDT, FYEKMQ (reference sequence). Trimming pared 5 bases from V and 2 bases from J, leaving 22 bases between. This CDR3 is built from 18 residues. This CDR3 reads CASSPSGSWGRAYNEQFF. In nucleotides, the CDR3 is TGTGCCAGCAGCCCCTCCGGGTCTTGGGGCCGAGCCTACAATGAGCAGTTCTTC.

The rearrangement links TRBV20-1 to TRBJ2-3, with 10 bases that match TRBD1. The CDR3 consists of 17 residues. Per the germline V gene, CDR1 is DFQATT and CDR2 is SNEGSKA (reference sequence). The V gene end was trimmed by 5 bases and the J gene end by 5 bases; junction bases not matched to a gene: 16. The CDR3 here is CSAGGARDRGPGDTQYF. CDR3 nucleotides: TGCAGTGCTGGGGGGGCCCGGGACAGGGGTCCGGGAGATACGCAGTATTTT.

There are many counts of this clonotype. The gene calls are TRBV5-1 and TRBJ2-1; 14 nucleotides align to TRBD2. Per the germline V gene, CDR1 is SGHRS and CDR2 is YFSETQ. Trimming cost V 4 bases and J 1 base; bases outside gene matches: 10. This CDR3 comprises 19 residues. This CDR3 is CASSGRTSGRIGSYNEQFF. DNA for the CDR3: TGCGCCAGCAGCGGGAGGACTAGCGGGAGGATCGGGTCCTACAATGAGCAGTTCTTC.

There are many counts of this clonotype. The J gene is TRBJ2-5, the V gene TRBV9, with 10 bases fitting TRBD2. V shed 7 bases, J shed 7 bases, and the junction held 19 bases outside the gene matches. CDR1 is SGDLS and CDR2 is YYNGEE in the germline V gene. This CDR3 has 17 residues. CDR3 DNA sequence: TGTGCCAGCGGAGGGGCTAGCGGGAGCATTCCGCTCCGGACCCAGTACTTC. This translates into CASGGASGSIPLRTQYF.

This clonotype was counted only a few times. The CDR3 loop reads CASSYQGDNEQFF. Written as DNA, the CDR3 is TGTGCCAGCAGTTACCAGGGAGACAATGAGCAGTTCTTC. V is TRBV6-1 and J is TRBJ2-1; D might be TRBD1 or TRBD2, each matching 5 bases. The germline V gene encodes CDR1 MNHNS and CDR2 SASEGT. V was pared by 5 bases and J by 5 bases, with 10 bases between. The CDR3 runs 13 residues.

For the CDR3, the DNA is TGTGCCAGCAGCCGGGGACAGGCCATCACTGAAGCTTTCTTT. This gives the protein CASSRGQAITEAFF. The chain uses TRBV14 and TRBJ1-1; TRBD1 matches at 8 bases. V lost 4 bases, J lost 4 bases, and 5 bases stayed unmatched. Germline V gene lookup returns CDR1 SGHDN and CDR2 FVKESK. This CDR3 is 14 amino acids long.

Details on this clonotype: A read error is possible here, since a much larger clone lies one base away. As DNA, the CDR3 is TGTGCCAGCAGCCCGATCGGGACACCACTCTACGAGCAGTTCTTC. It codes for CASSPIGTPLYEQFF. The chain links TRBV5-6 to TRBJ2-1, with a possible D match to TRBD1 (6 bases). CDR3 length: 15 residues. V lost 4 bases to trimming and J lost 10 bases, with 21 bases between them. In germline, CDR1 is SGHDT, CDR2 YYEEEE.

The chain combines TRBV27 with TRBJ1-4; D not resolved. V lost 3 bases and J 7 bases, leaving 18 bases between the germline ends. CDR3 length: 16 residues. CDR1 and CDR2 from the germline V gene are MNHEY and SMNVEV (reference sequence). CDR3 DNA: TGTGCCAGCAGTTTTCCCTCAAGACCGGGGAGTGAAAAACTGTTTTTT. Protein: CASSFPSRPGSEKLFF.

There are many counts of this clonotype. This chain connects TRBV7-9 to TRBJ1-1, with D maybe TRBD1 (5 bases). The CDR3 covers 14 residues. Trimming left V 5 bases short and J 8 bases short, with 18 bases between. The germline V gene encodes CDR1 SEHNR and CDR2 FQNEAQ (reference sequence). The CDR3 loop is CASSPEDTEQEAFF. The CDR3 DNA sequence: TGTGCCAGCAGCCCAGAGGACACCGAACAAGAAGCTTTCTTT.

This clonotype has ten or more counts. This chain connects TRBV28 to TRBJ1-6, with 7 bases that match TRBD1. The junction had 20 bases not matched to a gene; V was cut back by 9 bases and J by 6 bases. The length of the CDR3 is 18 residues. Germline values: CDR1 MDHEN, CDR2 SYDVKM. The CDR3 is CASEVPRGLIGSNSPLHF. CDR3 sequence (DNA): TGTGCCAGTGAGGTACCCAGGGGGTTAATTGGAAGTAATTCACCCCTCCACTTT.

This clonotype has a handful of counts. The chain couples TRBV6-1 to TRBJ1-5, with D tentatively TRBD1 (5 bases). CDR3 size: 15 residues. Trimming pared 6 bases from V and 5 bases from J, leaving 17 bases between. Germline-derived CDR1 and CDR2 are MNHNS and SASEGT. CDR3 nucleotide sequence: TGTGCCAGCAGAAAGAGAGGGGATGGCCATCAGCCCCAGCATTTT. Amino acid sequence: CASRKRGDGHQPQHF.